This T cell receptor beta chain derives from a study of blood T cell repertoires in COVID-19. Study at large: The United States, Italy and Spain supplied acute and convalescent COVID-19 samples. PBMCs, B-cell-depleted T cells, or T cells were the source of the cDNA or gDNA that made up the material.

This clone was found once. Source study methods: Reference gene primer amplification yielded estimated nucleated cell counts. This table comes from immunoSEQ multiplex PCR, and its TCRdb copy is limited to in-frame clones, with some not included. The DNA was the basis for D and trimming; V, J and clone size are from that table. The sample lists about 23,000 clones; 85% to 95% were seen once. Germline V gene lookup returns CDR1 MNHEY and CDR2 SMNVEV (reference sequence). The V end was cut by 3 bases, the J end by 0 bases, with 6 bases between. The CDR3 runs to 14 residues. This receptor was obtained from a woman aged 45-65 years with active COVID-19. V usage is TRBV27 and J usage is TRBJ2-1; D might be TRBD2 (5 bases). The specimen was peripheral blood. The chain's CDR3 is CASSFGDSYNEQFF. Here the CDR3 DNA reads TGTGCCAGCAGTTTCGGGGACTCCTACAATGAGCAGTTCTTC.